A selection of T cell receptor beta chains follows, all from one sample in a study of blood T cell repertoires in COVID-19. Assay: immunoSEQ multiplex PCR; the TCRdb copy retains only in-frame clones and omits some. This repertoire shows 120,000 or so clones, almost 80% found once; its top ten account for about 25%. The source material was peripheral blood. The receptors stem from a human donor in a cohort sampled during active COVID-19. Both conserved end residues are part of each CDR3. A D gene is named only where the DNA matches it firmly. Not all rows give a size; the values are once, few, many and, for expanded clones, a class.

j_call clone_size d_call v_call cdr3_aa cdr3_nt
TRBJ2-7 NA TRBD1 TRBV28 CASSYYNRGRQYF TGTGCCAGCAGCTACTACAACAGGGGACGACAGTACTTC
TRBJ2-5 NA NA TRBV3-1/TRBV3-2 CASSPRGRGQETQYF TGTGCCAGCAGCCCCCGGGGCAGGGGACAAGAGACCCAGTACTTC
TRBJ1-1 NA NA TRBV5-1 CASSLERGGTEAFF TGCGCCAGCAGCTTGGAAAGGGGTGGCACTGAAGCTTTCTTT
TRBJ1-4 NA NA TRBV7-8 CASSLRRTDEKLFF TGTGCCAGCAGCTTACGACGGACAGATGAAAAACTGTTTTTT
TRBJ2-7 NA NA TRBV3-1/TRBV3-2 CASSQNPGLPPYEQYF TGTGCCAGCAGCCAAAATCCCGGACTTCCTCCCTACGAGCAGTACTTC
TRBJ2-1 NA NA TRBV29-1 CSVQQVEQFF TGCAGCGTTCAACAGGTGGAGCAGTTCTTC
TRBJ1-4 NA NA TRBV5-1 CASSPERTNEKLFF TGCGCCAGCAGCCCGGAGAGAACTAATGAAAAACTGTTTTTT
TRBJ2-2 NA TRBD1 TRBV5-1 CASRDRETGELFF TGCGCCAGCAGGGACAGGGAGACCGGGGAGCTGTTTTTT
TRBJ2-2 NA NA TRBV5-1 CASSLDSGTTGELFF TGCGCCAGCAGCTTGGATAGCGGAACTACCGGGGAGCTGTTTTTT
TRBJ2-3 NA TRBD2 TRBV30 CACSGLAGGYTDTQYF TGTGCCTGCTCAGGACTAGCGGGGGGCTACACAGATACGCAGTATTTT
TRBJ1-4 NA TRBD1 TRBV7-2 CASSFILWGQGNEKLFF TGTGCCAGCAGCTTCATATTATGGGGACAGGGTAATGAAAAACTGTTTTTT
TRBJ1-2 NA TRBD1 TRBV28 CASSLRTGSPLGYTF TGTGCCAGCAGTTTGCGGACAGGCTCTCCCTTGGGCTACACCTTC
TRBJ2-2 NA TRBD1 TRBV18 CASSPGTANTGELFF TGTGCCAGCTCACCAGGGACAGCGAACACCGGGGAGCTGTTTTTT
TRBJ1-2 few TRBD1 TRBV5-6 CASSRVGTDGYTF TGTGCCAGCAGCCGTGTTGGGACAGATGGCTACACCTTC
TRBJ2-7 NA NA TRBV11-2 CASSFSAGTDEQYF TGTGCCAGCAGCTTTTCCGCGGGAACAGACGAGCAGTACTTC
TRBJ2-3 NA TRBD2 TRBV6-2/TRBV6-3 CASSGTGGGRPTDTQYF TGTGCCAGCAGCGGGACGGGCGGGGGGCGCCCCACAGATACGCAGTATTTT